This T cell receptor (beta chain) was recorded in a study of cytomegalovirus exposure and HLA in healthy donors (TCRdb year 2017). Context from the whole study: In an earlier analysis of 550 to 750 of the donors, about 260 Gb of sequence data and just under 120 million unique TCR beta sequences from some 170 million T cells were reported. Among about 400 genotyped donors of the cohort, an average of around 240,000 unique TCR beta nucleotide sequences was sequenced per donor, of which roughly 17% were non-productive. All discovery cohort repertoires had been generated on a single sequencing platform. In an earlier analysis of roughly 600 of the donors, high-throughput TCR beta sequencing was used to judge whether each TCR beta V gene segment behaved as functional or pseudogenic. Rather than drawing on any new phenotypic data, the later analysis identified candidate immune exposures from TCR beta sequences and the way those sequences occurred across donors. The study aimed to test whether cataloging public T cell receptors could reveal signatures of past pathogen exposure. In a later analysis, previously published TCR beta repertoires from 666 donors were re-analyzed and high-resolution HLA genotyping was added so that TCR occurrence patterns could be studied. A separate validation cohort of 100 to 150 different subjects was used in addition to the 666-subject first cohort. Genome-wide SNP genotypes for about 60% of the 666 donors were used in a later genetic analysis, which treated that subset as a discovery cohort. The study combined high-throughput TCR immunosequencing, statistical association of individual TCRs with disease status, and machine learning to predict cytomegalovirus infection status. Among the roughly 430 genotyped donors, around 81% belonged to the genetic ancestry cluster associated with self-reported Caucasian donors. Several DR-DQ haplotypes were treated as single units for association and clustering because of strong linkage in the cohort. Typing coverage differed by locus: A, B, C, DRB1 and DQB1 were typed in about 620-630 donors, DQA1 in approximately 520, DPA1 in around 580, and DPB1 in just under 480. Around 330 gigabases of sequencing data and 70 million to 95 million unique TCR sequences made up an early release that covered 500 to 650 HLA-typed donors. Class I and class II HLA loci were covered by the typing at four-digit resolution. The study used immunosequencing to profile the T cell repertoires of approximately 630 subjects and linked those repertoires to cytomegalovirus serostatus. Donor age, sex, ethnicity and CMV serostatus were compiled alongside the repertoire data.

Library prep was done by the immunoSEQ multiplex PCR assay. For the multiplex PCR, a mixture combining 60 forward primers for TCR Vbeta segments and 13 reverse primers for TCR Jbeta segments was used. A multiplex PCR assay on genomic DNA amplified the CDR3 region of rearranged TCR beta genes. On the Illumina HiSeq System, the amplified TCR beta libraries were sequenced as 87-base-pair reads. As for the authors' bioinformatics: A later analysis tallied tens of millions of unique TCR beta chains across the 600 to 700 repertoires, and some 10 million of those chains were shared by two or more donors. A nearest-neighbor algorithm error-corrected the raw reads and collapsed the reads into unique sequences, merging closely related sequences to remove PCR and sequencing errors. CDR3 sequences were aligned to IMGT reference sequences to assign V, D and J gene segments. Each retained sequence needed at least a six-nucleotide match to both a V gene segment and a J gene segment. Rearrangements were called productive when the CDR3 lacked stop codons and stayed in frame with V and J; all others were non-productive. Following IMGT convention, CDR3 was defined as the stretch from the second conserved V-encoded cysteine to the conserved J-encoded phenylalanine. The earlier analysis of approximately 590 of the donors excluded any sequence lacking an unambiguous match to a single V gene segment. An earlier analysis of a few hundred of the donors called V segments functional above 56.7% productive rearrangements and segregating when the between-donor standard deviation exceeded 5%. To diagnose cytomegalovirus status from the catalog of TCR beta chain sequences, a statistical classification framework was built. In a later analysis, V and J genes were assigned by comparing TCR nucleotide sequences against IMGT/GENE-DB human TR gene sequences. In a later analysis, CDR3 sequences and most-parsimonious VDJ recombination scenarios were assigned using the TCRdist pipeline. In a later analysis, every TCR beta chain was defined by the combination of its CDR3 amino acid sequence and its V-gene family, and reads without a unique V-gene family were dropped. As a way to deal with suspected cross-contamination and a sequencing artifact, a later analysis dropped hundreds of nucleotide sequences that were highly shared and had low generation probability. For each public chain, a later analysis derived a clonal expansion index from normalized ranks of inferred template counts within each repertoire. In a later analysis, generation probabilities were computed with a VDJ recombination model fitted to out-of-frame rearrangements, and the resulting probabilities were checked against IGoR. In a later analysis, TCR-TCR, TCR-HLA and TCR-CMV co-occurrence was scored with hypergeometric tests, and a repertoire-size bias correction was applied to TCR pairs. To estimate false discovery rates, a later analysis permuted the HLA or CMV assignments 20 times. In a later analysis, co-occurring TCRs were grouped using DBSCAN, with TCRdist sequence similarity added in when clustering inside HLA-allele-positive subsets. Repertoires with fewer than 30,000 or more than 120,000 public chains were left out of co-occurrence clustering, as were roughly five repertoires with anomalous nucleotide sharing. TCRdb limited this immuneACCESS table to in-frame rearrangements with V and J called. A share of clones is missing; checked studies link under half to unresolved V genes, and the rest is unexplained. That table is the source of V, J and clone size, and D and trimming were worked out from the DNA. The sample includes about 120,000 clones, with 77% observed a single time. The ten largest account for over 9.5% of the sample.

The cohort comprised around 690 healthy bone marrow donors. Cohort members were all nominally healthy when sampled, although unrecorded immune exposures were likely present. The donor was CMV seropositive and belonged to the group of more than 250 seropositive cohort members. A peripheral blood sample was provided by each donor, and peripheral blood mononuclear cells were used for TCR beta sequencing. The Qiagen DNeasy Blood Extraction Kit was used to extract genomic DNA from the blood cell samples. Paper-wide results and their limitations: When HLA alleles, especially DR and DQ, strongly co-occurred, attributing TCR associations to individual alleles was difficult. In an earlier analysis of about 600 of the donors, most TCR beta V segments appeared in productive rearrangements about 87% or about 30% of the time, broadly matching IMGT annotations. Because counts were too low, roughly 18 rarely observed V segments, including chromosome 9 orphons, were left out of the earlier analysis of 500 to 750 of the donors. According to a later analysis, parvovirus B19, influenza, CMV and Epstein-Barr virus appeared linked to several top co-occurrence clusters. Some IMGT-functional V segments, including TRBV6-2 and TRBV6-3, could not be distinguished by the 87-base-pair reads and were therefore excluded. Because some donors lacked HLA typing at each locus, the association tests relied only on the typed subset. A later genetic analysis associated a missense DCLRE1C variant with V-gene and J-gene trimming of TCR beta chains, and an independent cohort replicated the association. In both the original and validation cohorts, the classifier was reported to diagnose cytomegalovirus status with high specificity and sensitivity. In vitro tests confirmed that a few of the cytomegalovirus-associated TCR beta chains recognize cytomegalovirus antigens. A cluster of highly shared sequence variants was judged likely to represent a technical artifact of the sequencing pipeline. According to a later analysis, most CMV-associated TCR beta chains appeared to be HLA-restricted, and the HLA associations seemed to be driven largely by CMV exposure. Only TCR beta chains were sequenced in this cohort, and the absence of alpha or paired-chain data limited detectable features. The study gave a list of roughly 150 TCR beta chains associated with cytomegalovirus. The only immune exposure information available for the cohort was CMV serostatus. Correlated functional status among segregating V segments might reflect linkage disequilibrium, but an unknown experimental factor could not be ruled out. A later analysis found that TCR association rates varied across HLA loci, with DRB1 alleles showing the most associated TCRs and HLA-C alleles the fewest. A further reported finding was that TCR beta sequences accurately predicted the HLA-A and HLA-B alleles for most subjects in the first cohort. Roughly uniform sequencing depth across donors was assumed in presence/absence analyses, although this assumption may not hold. It was suggested by the authors that the approach could potentially be generalized to other disease states and immunological phenotypes. In a later analysis, around 15,000 TCR beta sequences were associated with specific HLA alleles at a false discovery rate of 0.05. In a later analysis, HLA-associated TCR beta chains were found to be more clonally expanded and to have lower generation probabilities than equally common non-associated chains. In a later genetic analysis, fewer N-insertions in productive TCRs were reported among donors in an Asian-associated ancestry cluster than the approximately 670-donor mean. While some public TCRs were present in many individuals, most TCR sequences turned up only very rarely across donors.

The CDR3 sequence holds 15 residues, the cysteine and phenylalanine included. CDR3 DNA only is kept here, 45 bases in frame from base 1. The junction carries 11 bases between V and J, which are trimmed by 0 bases and 2 bases respectively. Per the germline V gene, SGHRS is the CDR1 and YFSETQ is the CDR2. This clone was seen just once. This clone's antigen is unknown. No much larger clone is present one base from it, and per-base qualities are unavailable. This receptor chain uses TRBV5-1 and TRBJ1-1; TRBD1 is possibly the D segment (6 matching bases). The sequencing sample was made of PBMCs. The clonotype originates from a man aged 40-49 years in good health and CMV-seropositive. The DNA sequence follows: TGCGCCAGCAGCTTGGCCACAGGGCGCAACACTGAAGCTTTCTTT. This gives the protein CASSLATGRNTEAFF. Where the CDR3 stops, the reference TRBV5-1 and TRBJ1-1 genes take over; the full variable domain is KAGVTQTPRYLIKTRGQQVTLSCSPISGHRSVSWYQQTPGQGLQFLFEYFSETQRNKGNFPGRFSGRQFSNSRSEMNVSTLELGDSALYLCASSLATGRNTEAFFGQGTRLTVV.